This T cell receptor (beta chain) derives from a study of a mutant IDH1 vaccine in newly diagnosed glioma. Generated by immunoSEQ multiplex PCR, the TCRdb table keeps only in-frame clones and is missing some. The sample has roughly 68,000 clones; under 85% are singletons. Regarding time point: week 35, safety follow-up. Vaccination comprised doses that each held 300 ug of mutant IDH1 20-mer peptide, plus topical imiquimod. As concerns this clone: Antigen unknown.

This CDR3 is 13 amino acids long. Looked up from germline, CDR1 is MGHDK and CDR2 is SYGVNS. V was shortened by 7 bases and J by 3 bases, with 10 bases between the two germline ends. Sequenced here: PBMCs, sampled from a glioma patient whose treatment included an IDH1 peptide vaccine. This TCR came from a man aged 50-59 years with glioma. The chain recombines TRBV25-1 with TRBJ1-3; D ambiguous. In DNA, the CDR3 is TGTGCCAGCACCGACTTCTTTGGAAACACCATATATTTT. Residues: CASTDFFGNTIYF.